The sequence of this TCR beta chain was determined in a study of metastatic and nonmetastatic thyroid tumors. At the level of the study: Repertoires of blood and of tissue (tumor or nodule) from malignant and benign thyroid patients were compared. Findings and caveats of the study: TCR beta diversity was reportedly significantly higher in malignant thyroid tumors than benign nodules, in blood and tumor.

A remark on this clone: The antigen is not known. Germline and junction disagree at one end, which may indicate a read error.

There were no patients who had received any treatment before thyroid surgery. CDR1 and CDR2 from the germline V gene are SGDLS and YYNGEE. This CDR3 spans 12 amino acids. Authors' methods: To classify distant metastasis in papillary thyroid cancer, a model was built from CDR3 differences across clinicopathological groups. TCRdb re-called the PCR reads via MiXCR. The V and J calls follow TCRdb's processing rather than the paper's. The table lists fewer than 55,000 clones, around 15% of them singletons, with around 22% in the top ten. The chain joins TRBV9 to TRBJ1-2; D not certain. The sequenced sample was blood. The origin of this receptor is a female donor with papillary thyroid cancer or a benign thyroid nodule (not recorded which). Some clones in this sample may be carry-over from other donors' samples. The CDR3, as DNA: TGTGCCAGCAGCGTAGATGGCACGCTCTTCCACTTC. This codes for CASSVDGTLFHF.